A single T cell receptor beta chain is shown here with its context. No antigen is known for it. The data were obtained in a study of T cell responses to AZD1222 COVID-19 vaccine. CDR3 length: 14 residues. Per the germline V gene, CDR1 is SNHLY and CDR2 is FYNNEI. With 1 base clipped from V and 10 bases from J, the junction kept 2 bases outside the gene matches. Study-wide findings and caveats: The peak T cell response came first, and repertoires were sampled only after it. Across spike, vaccine-associated CD4 TCRs were found, dominant at 160-218 and 743-854.

Sequenced by immunoSEQ multiplex PCR; TCRdb stores in-frame clones only, minus some. The profile shows 90,000 to 110,000 clones, about 91% of them singletons. The receptor comes from an adult who received the AZD1222 COVID-19 vaccine. The source material was peripheral blood, sampled 28 days after the second AZD1222 dose. The chain carries TRBV2 and TRBJ2-1; 12 nucleotides line up with TRBD2. The CDR3: CASSEGLAGVEQFF. CDR3 bases: TGTGCCAGCAGTGAAGGACTAGCGGGAGTAGAGCAGTTCTTC.